These T cell receptor beta chains were read from a single sample in a study of blood T cell repertoires in COVID-19. Generated by immunoSEQ multiplex PCR, the TCRdb table keeps only in-frame clones and is missing some. The sample yields about 300,000 clones, around 90% seen once. Sequenced input: peripheral blood. Receptors were obtained from a young woman with COVID-19, enrolled during active disease. The CDR3 runs from the conserved cysteine through the conserved F or W. D genes are given only for firm matches. Clone sizes are given selectively: once, few, many, or a class where the clone is expanded.

clone size	V gene	D gene	J gene	CDR3 DNA	CDR3 protein
.	TRBV5-6	TRBD2	TRBJ2-2	TGTGCCAGCAGTCTGGCAGCGGGAGGGGGAACCGGGGAGCTGTTTTTT	CASSLAAGGGTGELFF
.	TRBV30	.	TRBJ1-1	TGTGCCTGGAGAAGGGGAATGAACACTGAAGCTTTCTTT	CAWRRGMNTEAFF
.	TRBV4-3	.	TRBJ1-2	TGCGCCAGCAGCCAAGATTGGACGGGAAACTATGGCTACACCTTC	CASSQDWTGNYGYTF
.	TRBV2	TRBD2	TRBJ2-1	TGTGCCAGCAATCCCCTAACTAGCGGCTACAATGAGCAGTTCTTC	CASNPLTSGYNEQFF
.	TRBV7-6	TRBD1	TRBJ1-1	TGTGCCAGCAGCTTAGGAGGGGGCGCGAGCACTGAAGCTTTCTTT	CASSLGGGASTEAFF
.	TRBV2	.	TRBJ1-2	TGTGCCAGCAGGACGTCTGGAGGGAGGGATGGCTACACCTTC	CASRTSGGRDGYTF
.	TRBV19	.	TRBJ1-3	TGTGCCAGTACCGGCGCGGGGCGATTCTCTGGAAACACCATATATTTT	CASTGAGRFSGNTIYF
.	TRBV27	TRBD1	TRBJ2-3	TGTGCCAGCAGTTTCAGGGGGTCTGATACGCAGTATTTT	CASSFRGSDTQYF
.	TRBV2	.	TRBJ2-1	TGTGCCAGCAGTGACCCCGGGGGGACATACAATGAGCAGTTCTTC	CASSDPGGTYNEQFF
.	TRBV6-5	.	TRBJ2-5	TGTGCCAGCAGTTACTCCCACTCGGAGACCCAGTACTTC	CASSYSHSETQYF
.	TRBV3-1/TRBV3-2	.	TRBJ1-1	TGTGCCAGCAGCCAAGACTTCGGGAACACTGAAGCTTTCTTT	CASSQDFGNTEAFF
.	TRBV6-1	.	TRBJ2-6	TGTGCCAGCAGTGAACAGGGCTCTGGGGCCAACGTCCTGACTTTC	CASSEQGSGANVLTF
.	TRBV3-1/TRBV3-2	.	TRBJ1-6	TGTGCCAGCAGCCCGACAGGAAAGGGGTATAATTCACCCCTCCACTTT	CASSPTGKGYNSPLHF
.	TRBV27	.	TRBJ1-2	TGTGCCAGCAGTACCTTAGGGCAGGGGCAAGGCTACACCTTC	CASSTLGQGQGYTF
.	TRBV12-3/TRBV12-4	.	TRBJ1-5	TGTGCCAGCAGTTCAAAGCGGGCCGCCCCCCAGCATTTT	CASSSKRAAPQHF
once	TRBV19	.	TRBJ2-5	TGTGCCAGTAGTACAGGGGTTGTGGGAGAGACCCAGTACTTC	CASSTGVVGETQYF
.	TRBV2	.	TRBJ2-7	TGTGCCAGCAGTGAGGCTCGGGACATCGCCTACGAGCAGTACTTC	CASSEARDIAYEQYF
few	TRBV6-5	TRBD2	TRBJ2-1	TGTGCCAGCAGTCGACTAGCGGGAGGCGGGGATGAGCAGTTCTTC	CASSRLAGGGDEQFF
.	TRBV19	TRBD1	TRBJ1-5	TGTGCCAGTAGTACCGAAACCGGGACAGGGGGAGCCCAGCCCCAGCATTTT	CASSTETGTGGAQPQHF
few	TRBV5-5	TRBD1	TRBJ2-7	TGTGCCAGCAGCATGGGACAGGGTGACTACGAGCAGTACTTC	CASSMGQGDYEQYF
.	TRBV7-3	TRBD1	TRBJ1-2	TGTGCCAGCAGCAGAACCGGGACAGGGGATGGCTACACCTTC	CASSRTGTGDGYTF
.	TRBV9	.	TRBJ2-7	TGTGCCAGCAGCGTAGCGGGTGTGGGGAGCTCCTACGAGCAGTACTTC	CASSVAGVGSSYEQYF